This T cell receptor beta chain was retrieved from a study of cytomegalovirus exposure and HLA in healthy donors. Study context: Earlier findings included 100 million to 130 million unique TCR beta sequences obtained from 150 million to 200 million T cells.

60 Vbeta and 13 Jbeta primers were used in PCR. Produced via immunoSEQ multiplex PCR; TCRdb's table is partial and in-frame only. This table has around 180,000 clones, just under 85% appearing once. With regard to this clone: The antigen is unknown.

Study findings and constraints: More clonal expansion characterized HLA-associated TCR beta chains than equally common others in a later analysis. In vitro confirmation showed three CMV-associated chains to be CMV antigen specific.

This CDR3 has 14 amino acids. Trimming took off 2 bases at V and 2 bases at J, with 10 bases between the two ends. Germline CDR1 SQVTM, CDR2 ANQGSEA. V is TRBV29-1 and J is TRBJ2-4; TRBD1 might be the D (6 bases). This TCR derives from a girl aged 5-17 years in good health and CMV-seropositive. The sequencing sample was made of PBMCs. In DNA, the CDR3 is TGCAGCGTTGAATCAACAGGGACCAAAAACATTCAGTACTTC. It codes for CSVESTGTKNIQYF.